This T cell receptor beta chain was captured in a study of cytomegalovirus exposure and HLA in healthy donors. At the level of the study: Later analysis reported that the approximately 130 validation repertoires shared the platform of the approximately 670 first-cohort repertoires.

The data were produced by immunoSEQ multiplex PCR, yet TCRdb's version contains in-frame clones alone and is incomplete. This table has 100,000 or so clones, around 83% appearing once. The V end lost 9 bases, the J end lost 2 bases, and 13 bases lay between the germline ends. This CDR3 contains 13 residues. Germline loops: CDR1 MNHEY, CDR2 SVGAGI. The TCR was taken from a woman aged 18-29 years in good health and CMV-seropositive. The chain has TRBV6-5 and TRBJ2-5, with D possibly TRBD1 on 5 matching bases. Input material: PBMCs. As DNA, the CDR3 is TGTGCCAGTACCCTGGGGCCGCAAGAGACCCAGTACTTC. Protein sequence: CASTLGPQETQYF.